The entry below describes one T cell receptor beta chain. Its antigen remains unidentified. The germline V gene encodes CDR1 DFQATT and CDR2 SNEGSKA (reference sequence). V dropped 1 base and J dropped 3; count of bases not matched to a gene: 10. The CDR3 length is 16 residues. This specimen belongs to a study of blood T cells in healthy people across ages. General observations from the study: The fall in TCR beta diversity per million T cells was roughly linear with age.

Alongside a J-beta primer mix, a sample-barcoded 5' primer served in a second PCR lasting roughly 6 to 11 cycles. TCRdb fed the 5' RACE reads into MiXCR, producing one record per CDR3 protein. The sample gives 750,000 to 950,000 distinct CDR3 sequences, 50% to 65% of which show up once; 41% is in the top ten. The specimen was blood. This chain uses TRBV20-1 with TRBJ2-7, with TRBD1 matching 9 bases. This receptor was taken from a man aged 80 or over in good health. CDR3: CSARAPPGQGYYEQYF. CDR3 DNA sequence: TGCAGTGCTAGAGCCCCCCCGGGACAGGGTTACTACGAGCAGTACTTC.